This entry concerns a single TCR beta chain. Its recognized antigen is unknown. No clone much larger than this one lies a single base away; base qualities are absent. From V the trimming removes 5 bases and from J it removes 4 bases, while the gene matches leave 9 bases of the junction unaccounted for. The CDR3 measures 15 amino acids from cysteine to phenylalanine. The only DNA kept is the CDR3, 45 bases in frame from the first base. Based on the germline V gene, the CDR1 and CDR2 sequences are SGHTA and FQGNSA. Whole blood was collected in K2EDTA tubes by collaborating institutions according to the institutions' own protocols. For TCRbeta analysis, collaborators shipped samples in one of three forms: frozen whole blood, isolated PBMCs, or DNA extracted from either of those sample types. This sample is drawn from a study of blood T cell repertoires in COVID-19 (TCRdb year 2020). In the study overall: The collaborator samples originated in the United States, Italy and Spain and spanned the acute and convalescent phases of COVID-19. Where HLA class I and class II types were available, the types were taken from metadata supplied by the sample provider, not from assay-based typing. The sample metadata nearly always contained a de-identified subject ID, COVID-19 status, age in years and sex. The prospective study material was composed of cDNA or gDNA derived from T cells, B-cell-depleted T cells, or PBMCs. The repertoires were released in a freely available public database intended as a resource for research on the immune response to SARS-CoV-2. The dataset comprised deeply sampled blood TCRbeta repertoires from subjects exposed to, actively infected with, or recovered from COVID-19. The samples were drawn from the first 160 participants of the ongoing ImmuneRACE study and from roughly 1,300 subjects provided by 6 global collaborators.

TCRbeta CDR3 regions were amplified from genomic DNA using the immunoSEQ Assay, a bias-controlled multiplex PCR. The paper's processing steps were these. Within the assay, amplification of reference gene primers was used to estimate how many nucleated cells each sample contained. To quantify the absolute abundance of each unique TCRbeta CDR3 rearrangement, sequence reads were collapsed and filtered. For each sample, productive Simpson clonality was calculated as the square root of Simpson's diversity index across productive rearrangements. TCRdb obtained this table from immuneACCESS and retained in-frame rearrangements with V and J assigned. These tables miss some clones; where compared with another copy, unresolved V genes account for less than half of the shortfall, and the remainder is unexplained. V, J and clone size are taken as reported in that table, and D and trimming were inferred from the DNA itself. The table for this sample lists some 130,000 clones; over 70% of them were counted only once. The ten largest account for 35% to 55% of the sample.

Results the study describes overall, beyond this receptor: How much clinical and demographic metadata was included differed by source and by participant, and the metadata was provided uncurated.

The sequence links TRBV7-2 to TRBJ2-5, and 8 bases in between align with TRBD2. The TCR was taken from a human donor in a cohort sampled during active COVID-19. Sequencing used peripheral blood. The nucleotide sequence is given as TGTGCCAGCAGCGTCCGGGGGGGCTCCGCAGAGACCCAGTACTTC. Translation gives CASSVRGGSAETQYF.